Detailed here is one TCR beta chain. As yet, its antigen is unknown. CDR1 and CDR2 from the germline V gene are MNHEY and SMNVEV (reference sequence). The CDR3 loop spans 15 amino acids. The trim removed 2 bases at V and 3 bases at J, leaving 6 bases unmatched. The protocol was immunoSEQ multiplex PCR, while the TCRdb copy is restricted to in-frame clones and leaves out a portion. This sample has some 120,000 clones, with roughly 88% found just once. This entry is derived from a study of T cell responses to AZD1222 COVID-19 vaccine. Whole-study results and caveats: Spike as a whole was targeted by vaccine-associated CD4 TCRs, dominant at 160-218 and 743-854. Increased Spike-specific TCR breadth and depth were observed after two AZD1222 doses. Only a handful of AZD1222 recipients tested seropositive at baseline.

The chain uses TRBV27 and TRBJ2-7, with 8 bases matching TRBD2. The sequence came from an adult in good health. Sequencing was performed on peripheral blood, taken on day 0 of MenACWY control vaccination. Written as DNA, the CDR3 is TGTGCCAGCAGTTTACCCGGGACTAGACGCTACGAGCAGTACTTC. Translating it yields CASSLPGTRRYEQYF.